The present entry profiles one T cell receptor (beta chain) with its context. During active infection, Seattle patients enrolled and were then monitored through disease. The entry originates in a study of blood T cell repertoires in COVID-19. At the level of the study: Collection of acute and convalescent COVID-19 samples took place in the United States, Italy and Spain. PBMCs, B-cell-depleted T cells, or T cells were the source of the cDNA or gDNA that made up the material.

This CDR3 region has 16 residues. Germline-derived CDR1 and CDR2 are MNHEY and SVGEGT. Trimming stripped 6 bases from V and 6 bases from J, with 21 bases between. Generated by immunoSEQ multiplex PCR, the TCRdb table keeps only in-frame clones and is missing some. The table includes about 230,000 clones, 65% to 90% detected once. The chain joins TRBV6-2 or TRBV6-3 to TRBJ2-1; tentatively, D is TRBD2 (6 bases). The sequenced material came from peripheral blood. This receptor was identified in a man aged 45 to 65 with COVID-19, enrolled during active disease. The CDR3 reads CASSPPLAGNSNEQFF. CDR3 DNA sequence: TGTGCCAGCAGCCCCCCCTTGGCGGGAAATAGCAATGAGCAGTTCTTC.